This T cell receptor (beta chain) was documented in a study of shared clonotypes between healthy human individuals (dated by TCRdb to 2018 to 2021). With regard to the full study: Two women and a few men aged 18 to 49 years were included in the cohort. Between about 0.8 and 9 billion PBMCs per donor were obtained by leukapheresis. For each donor, CD4 naive and CD4 memory were each run on three plates, CD8 naive on two plates, and CD8 memory on one plate. The study deeply sequenced blood TCR repertoires of five healthy adults to estimate repertoire size and the extent of clonotype sharing between individuals. Different laboratories and diverse techniques were used to prepare libraries and sequence TCR repertoires, to increase sequencing depth and limit assay-specific biases.

Paper-wide results and their limitations: The small number of donors limited the genetic and exposure-history diversity represented. Compared with non-shared clonotypes, clonotypes shared by all four sorted-subset donors had higher generation probabilities. Across a handful of donors, approximately 5% of naive CD4, roughly 3.8% of naive CD8, 2% to 2.5% of memory CD4, and under 0.45% of memory CD8 clonotypes were shared. Incomplete sequencing was indicated by rarefaction of sorted-subset datasets, despite the large sequencing depth. Sampling was restricted to blood, and TCR repertoires in tissues likely differ from the TCR repertoires found in blood. Pairwise subsampling led to the expectation that sequencing depth would affect the degree of clonotype sharing among donors. Larger estimated clonotype richness was generally found for naive subsets than for memory subsets.

TCR CDR3 regions were amplified from genomic DNA by multiplex PCR using the deep immunoSEQ assay. Extracted genomic DNA from each cell subset was spread evenly across all wells of several immunoSEQ 96-well plates, with each plate serving as a replicate. For sorted subsets, 200 to 250 ng of genomic DNA, equivalent to some 33,000 T cell genomes, went into each replicate PCR. The purified libraries were quantified using a Qubit 3.0 fluorometer, sized with a Bioanalyzer 2100, and then quantified again using the KAPA Library Quantification kit. Every immunoSEQ 96-well plate was sequenced on a dedicated single-read 150-cycle Illumina NextSeq 550 flow cell. For the original study's pipeline: Because only junctional sequences without quality scores were contained in the immunoSEQ output, filtering matching that applied to full-length reads could not be performed. Sequences were annotated with PyIR, a Python wrapper for IgBLAST v1.9, using IMGT germline references to assign V/J genes and CDR3. Reads were filtered out if the reads had weak V/J assignments (E-value above 1e-6), no CDR3, stop codons, out-of-frame junctions, or ambiguous translated residues. V3J clonotypes were defined as sequences sharing the same inferred V gene, J gene, and CDR3 amino acid sequence. To compute the percentage overlap between repertoires, the number of shared unique clonotypes was divided by the size of the smaller repertoire. Repertoire richness was assessed with RTK rarefaction, the Chao1 estimator, and Recon v2.1 estimates of unobserved clonotypes. Generation probabilities for all TCRbeta clonotypes obtained by the gDNA method from a handful of donors were computed using OLGA. Not all clones reach the TCRdb copy of this immuneACCESS table, which keeps in-frame sequences only. Checked studies attribute under half of the gap to unresolved V genes and leave the rest unexplained. V and J calls and clone size come straight from that table; D and trimming were deduced from the DNA. This sample gives about 680,000 clones in total; 92% of them show up just once. Roughly 24% of the sample comes from the top ten.

V trim: 11 bases; J trim: 4 bases; unmatched bases: 8. From its cysteine to its phenylalanine, the CDR3 spans 13 amino acids. Here the CDR3 DNA is all that survives: 39 bases in frame from base 1. For CDR1 and CDR2, the germline V gene (reference sequence) lists SEHNR and FQNEAQ. With respect to this clone: It has no known antigen specificity. Base quality data are lacking; no much larger clone is found one base away.

CD8 naive samples were CD45RO-negative cells positively selected for CCR7, giving a CD45RA+CCR7+ population that excluded TemRA cells. Donors were healthy HIV-negative adults with no recently reported acute infections or vaccinations. Every donor was a Caucasian adult residing in Nashville, Tennessee, USA. Blood was obtained by leukapheresis, after which PBMCs were separated by Ficoll-Histopaque density gradient centrifugation and cryopreserved in liquid nitrogen vapor phase. Analytical flow cytometry was used to check the purity and quantity of every magnetically sorted T cell population. Genomic DNA was isolated from every sorted fraction and measured by UV absorbance on a Nanodrop 2000c.

The clonotype was recovered from a man younger than 45 in good health. Specimen: naive CD8+ T cells sorted from blood. The cell subset or site label of this sample denotes: CD45RA+CCR7+. The receptor chain draws on TRBV7-9 and TRBJ2-1, and TRBD1 aligns with 7 junction nucleotides. DNA sequence: TGTGCCGCCATGGGACAGCGTTACAATGAGCAGTTCTTC. Its protein product is CAAMGQRYNEQFF. Full variable domain (CDR3 extended with the reference TRBV7-9 and TRBJ2-1 proteins): DTGVSQNPRHKITKRGQNVTFRCDPISEHNRLYWYRQTLGQGPEFLTYFQNEAQLEKSRLLSDRFSAERPKGSFSTLEIQRTEQGDSAMYLCAAMGQRYNEQFFGPGTRLTVL.